These 5 T cell receptor beta chains were all obtained from the same sample, sequenced in a study of T cell repertoires in aging, cancer and after chemotherapy. Rearranged V-D-J TRB sequences were amplified with a mixed TRB-A/B primer pool. Each CDR3 protein is one row after TCRdb ran MiXCR on the multiplex PCR reads. The repertoire consists of 3,500 to 4,500 distinct CDR3 sequences, with around 28% occurring once and the leading ten covering 15% to 20%. Amplification of TCR beta used genomic DNA extracted from peripheral blood. The sequenced material came from blood. The origin of the receptors is a human donor with a solid tumor.

This CDR3 is CSARGTGYNEQFF. Written as DNA, the CDR3 is TGCAGTGCTAGGGGGACAGGCTACAATGAGCAGTTCTTC. The chain carries TRBV20-1 and TRBJ2-1; 8 bases fit TRBD1. CDR1 and CDR2 from the germline V gene are DFQATT and SNEGSKA (reference sequence). CDR3 length equals 13 residues. V shed 3 bases, J shed 3 bases, and the junction held 1 base outside the gene matches.

This clonotype has just a few counts. V gene TRBV10-3 combines with J gene TRBJ2-2, with 7 bases matching TRBD2. The CDR3 spans 15 residues. Germline trimming cut 8 bases from V and 5 bases from J; bases unmatched to any gene: 11. Germline V gene lookup returns CDR1 ENHRY and CDR2 SYGVKD. CDR3 in amino acids: CAILPGGFLTGELFF. The CDR3 region has the DNA TGTGCCATCCTACCCGGGGGGTTTCTTACCGGGGAGCTGTTTTTT.

The chain employs TRBV7-9 and TRBJ2-7; D is uncertain. Germline assignment: CDR1 SEHNR and CDR2 FQNEAQ (reference sequence). With 4 bases removed from V and 0 bases from J, the gap between germline ends came to 4 bases. This CDR3 is 12 amino acids long. CDR3 bases: TGTGCCAGCAGCTCCAGCTCCTACGAGCAGTACTTC. It specifies CASSSSSYEQYF.

This chain joins TRBV5-6 and TRBJ1-5, with 7 bases that match TRBD1. V shed 2 bases, J shed 5 bases, and the junction held 7 bases outside the gene matches. Looked up from germline, CDR1 is SGHDT and CDR2 is YYEEEE. This CDR3 spans 15 amino acids. For the CDR3, the DNA is TGTGCCAGCAGCTTAGTAGACAGGGTCGATCAGCCCCAGCATTTT. It specifies CASSLVDRVDQPQHF.

This clonotype is labeled medium-sized. The V and J genes are TRBV19 and TRBJ1-6; D is undetermined. The germline CDR1 and CDR2 sequences are LNHDA and SQIVND (reference sequence). Trimming pared 7 bases from V and 7 bases from J, leaving 20 bases between. The CDR3 contains 16 residues. The CDR3 DNA sequence: TGTGCCAGTACCCCGACCGCCGACGTCCGCAATTCACCCCTCCACTTT. This translates into CASTPTADVRNSPLHF.